This T cell receptor beta chain was captured by sequencing in a study of T cells in Graves' hyperthyroidism and ophthalmopathy. Germline V gene lookup returns CDR1 SGHTA and CDR2 FQGNSA. V lost 4 bases, J lost 8 bases, and 7 bases stayed unmatched. This CDR3 region has 14 residues. This clonotype was counted only a few times. The antigen is unknown. RNA transcripts provided the source from which TCR beta CDR3 regions were amplified. Researchers ran a first-round RT-PCR on the TCR CDR3 using the HTBI primer set. In TCRdb, the multiplex PCR reads were re-called with MiXCR into one record per CDR3 protein. The sample contains some 510,000 distinct CDR3 sequences, about 43% of which appear only once. Broader study findings: The majority of expanded thyroid clonotypes above 0.001 also appeared in blood. Model-based prediction identified ophthalmopathy a median around seven months prior to its onset.

Exclusion followed for patients with uncontrolled infection, other autoimmune disease, pregnancy or lactation. The TCR originated in a woman under 30 with Graves' hyperthyroidism. J is TRBJ1-4 and V is TRBV7-2; 7 bases are shared with TRBD1. Sequenced: peripheral blood or thyroid tissue (not recorded which). As DNA, the CDR3 is TGTGCCAGCAGCTGGGACAGCGGTGGAGAAAAACTGTTTTTT. Protein: CASSWDSGGEKLFF.